The rows below give T cell receptor beta chains drawn from one sample of a study of post-analysis software for immune sequencing data. TCRdb called the PCR reads again in MiXCR, with one record for every CDR3 protein. The sample yields approximately 730,000 distinct CDR3 sequences, 30% seen once. The specimen sequenced was blood. Every receptor here comes from a girl aged 10-17 years with multiple sclerosis. CDR3s include the opening cysteine and the closing phenylalanine or tryptophan. A D gene is named only where the DNA matches it firmly. The size field is filled for only some rows; it gives once, few, many or a size class.

j_call,d_call,v_call,cdr3_length,clone_size,cdr3_nt,cdr3_aa
TRBJ2-7,.,TRBV10-3,12,.,TGTGCCATCAGTGAGTCGATTAGTGAGCAGTACTTC,CAISESISEQYF
TRBJ2-5,.,TRBV27,15,.,TGTGCCAGCAGTTTATCGACAGGGAGGAGAGAGACCCAGTACTTC,CASSLSTGRRETQYF
TRBJ1-4,.,TRBV20-1,15,few,TGCAGTGCCACACTGGACAGTGCAACTAATGAAAAACTGTTTTTT,CSATLDSATNEKLFF
TRBJ2-7,TRBD1,TRBV20-1,13,.,TGCAGTGCTGTAGACAGGGGGCGCCTCGAGCAGTACTTC,CSAVDRGRLEQYF
TRBJ2-5,.,TRBV6-6,11,.,TGTGCCCGCAGTCTACAAGAGACCCAGTACTTC,CARSLQETQYF
TRBJ2-7,.,TRBV20-1,12,.,TGCAGTGCCGCCCGCCTAAAGCGGGAGCAGTACTTC,CSAARLKREQYF
TRBJ1-1,TRBD1,TRBV28,15,.,TGTGCCAGCAGTTTCTTTCGGGACAGGGACGTGGGAGCTTTCTTT,CASSFFRDRDVGAFF
TRBJ2-7,.,TRBV20-1,13,few,TGCAGGGGTATGGGGAGGTCTAACCACGAGCAGTACTTC,CRGMGRSNHEQYF
TRBJ2-3,.,TRBV20-1,14,.,TGCAGTGCTACCAGGGACATGAACACAGATACGCAGTATTTT,CSATRDMNTDTQYF
TRBJ2-1,TRBD2,TRBV28,16,.,TGTGCCAGCAGTACTTATAGCGGGGGGGCCTACAATGAGCAGTTCTTC,CASSTYSGGAYNEQFF